This T cell receptor (beta chain) was captured in a study of blood T cell repertoires in COVID-19. The wider study: COVID-19 samples from acute and convalescent phases originated in the United States, Italy and Spain. PBMCs, B-cell-depleted T cells, or T cells were the source of the cDNA or gDNA that made up the material.

The CDR3 has 14 residues. V shed 6 bases and J 4 bases; nucleotides not matched to a gene: 5. The germline V gene encodes CDR1 MNHEY and CDR2 SMNVEV (reference sequence). Authors' data handling: Amplification of reference gene primers provided the estimated nucleated cell counts. This table comes from immunoSEQ multiplex PCR, and its TCRdb copy is limited to in-frame clones, with some not included. V and J calls and clone size are given by that table; D and trimming were obtained from the DNA. The repertoire consists of around 140,000 clones, with 81% occurring once and the leading ten covering roughly 8.2%.

This receptor was taken from a human donor in a cohort sampled during active COVID-19. The material sequenced was peripheral blood. V and J are TRBV27 and TRBJ1-3; 8 bases map to TRBD1. CDR3 in amino acids: CASRLTGAGNTIYF. CDR3 DNA: TGTGCCAGCAGATTGACAGGGGCAGGAAACACCATATATTTT.